Each of the 30 T cell receptor beta chains below was sequenced from the same sample in a study of cytomegalovirus exposure and HLA in healthy donors. Sequencing was performed with immunoSEQ multiplex PCR; in TCRdb, only in-frame clones are kept and a portion is missing. Here the sample spans 300,000 to 400,000 clones, roughly 86% being singletons. The sample consisted of PBMCs. Receptors were obtained from a man aged 25 to 45 in good health and CMV-seronegative.

The chain carries TRBV2 and TRBJ1-1, with a weak D call TRBD1 (5 bases). CDR3 length equals 14 residues. Germline lookup yields CDR1 SNHLY and CDR2 FYNNEI. Trimming removed 3 bases at V and 2 bases at J, with 10 bases between. The CDR3 loop reads CASSDLTDNTEAFF. The CDR3 coding sequence is TGTGCCAGCAGTGACCTGACAGATAACACTGAAGCTTTCTTT. Complete variable domain (other parts from reference TRBV2 and TRBJ1-1): EPEVTQTPSHQVTQMGQEVILRCVPISNHLYFYWYRQILGQKVEFLVSFYNNEISEKSEIFDDQFSVERPDGSNFTLKIRSTKLEDSAMYFCASSDLTDNTEAFFGQGTRLTVV.

With respect to this clone: Other nucleotide sequences in the sample specify the same CDR3. The rearrangement links TRBV9 to TRBJ2-5; 14 nucleotides agree with TRBD2. CDR3 size: 16 residues. J was trimmed by 5 bases and V by 0 bases; bases with no gene match: 3. The germline V gene has CDR1 SGDLS and CDR2 YYNGEE. Written as DNA, the CDR3 is TGTGCCAGCAGCGTAGGACTAGCGGGGGGGCTGGAGACCCAGTACTTC. Translated: CASSVGLAGGLETQYF. Variable domain in full (rest from reference TRBV9 and TRBJ2-5): DSGVTQTPKHLITATGQRVTLRCSPRSGDLSVYWYQQSLDQGLQFLIQYYNGEERAKGNILERFSAQQFPDLHSELNLSSLELGDSALYFCASSVGLAGGLETQYFGPGTRLLVL.

This chain connects TRBV5-6 to TRBJ1-5; TRBD1 matches 10 bases. Trimming removed 2 bases from V and 4 bases from J; junction bases left unmatched: 9. CDR3 size: 17 residues. In germline, CDR1 is SGHDT, CDR2 YYEEEE. Here the CDR3 reads CASSFGTGVRGNQPQHF. CDR3 sequence (DNA): TGTGCCAGCAGCTTTGGGACAGGGGTTCGAGGGAATCAGCCCCAGCATTTT. The variable domain in full, with the rest retrieved from reference TRBV5-6 and TRBJ1-5, is DAGVTQSPTHLIKTRGQQVTLRCSPKSGHDTVSWYQQALGQGPQFIFQYYEEEERQRGNFPDRFSGHQFPNYSSELNVNALLLGDSALYLCASSFGTGVRGNQPQHFGDGTRLSIL.

The chain uses TRBV2 and TRBJ1-2; weak D call: TRBD1 (5 bases). Germline assignment: CDR1 SNHLY and CDR2 FYNNEI. Trimming took off 4 bases at V and 0 bases at J, with 9 bases between the two ends. The CDR3 spans 14 residues. The chain's CDR3 is CASSGPTANYGYTF. The CDR3 DNA reads as TGTGCCAGCAGTGGTCCGACAGCTAACTATGGCTACACCTTC.

This chain uses TRBV6-5 with TRBJ2-5; D may be TRBD2 (5 bases). CDR3 length: 12 residues. Between the trimmed V and J ends, which lost 6 bases and 10 bases, there was a span of 15 bases. Germline V gene lookup returns CDR1 MNHEY and CDR2 SVGAGI. CDR3: CASSQKSGFQYF. CDR3 nucleotides: TGTGCCAGCAGCCAGAAGTCGGGGTTCCAGTACTTC.

The rearrangement uses TRBV7-2 and TRBJ2-7, with D possibly matching TRBD1 (6 bases). The CDR3 length is 14 residues. Germline V gives CDR1 SGHTA, CDR2 FQGNSA. The V gene lost 0 bases and the J gene lost 4 bases, with 10 bases spanning the gap. The chain's CDR3 is CASSLAPGTYEQYF. The CDR3 coding sequence is TGTGCCAGCAGCTTAGCGCCAGGGACATACGAGCAGTACTTC.

The chain is built from TRBV5-6 and TRBJ2-5; a weak D match, TRBD2 (6 bases). The CDR3 has 17 residues. V dropped 0 bases and J dropped 1 base, with 16 bases sitting between them. Germline lookup yields CDR1 SGHDT and CDR2 YYEEEE. Here the CDR3 reads CASSLGRESSLQETQYF. Here the CDR3 DNA reads TGTGCCAGCAGCTTGGGGAGGGAATCATCACTCCAAGAGACCCAGTACTTC.

The V and J genes are TRBV9 and TRBJ1-3, with 7 bases aligning to TRBD1. This CDR3 is built from 15 residues. Trimming removed 0 bases from V and 2 bases from J; junction bases left unmatched: 2. The germline CDR1 and CDR2 sequences are SGDLS and YYNGEE. The CDR3 here is CASSVDGTAGNTIYF. CDR3 bases: TGTGCCAGCAGCGTAGATGGGACAGCTGGAAACACCATATATTTT.

The chain uses TRBV5-1 and TRBJ1-6, with D uncertain. With 7 bases removed from V and 6 bases from J, the gap between germline ends came to 17 bases. Germline values: CDR1 SGHRS, CDR2 YFSETQ. CDR3 length: 15 residues. This chain's CDR3 is CASRLTELPNSPLHF. The CDR3 DNA is TGCGCCAGCCGACTAACAGAACTCCCTAATTCACCCCTCCACTTT.

The chain is built from TRBV27 and TRBJ2-3; no definite D call. This CDR3 contains 12 residues. V shed 2 bases and J shed 5 bases, with 5 bases lying between them. Germline CDR1 reads MNHEY; CDR2 reads SMNVEV (reference sequence). The chain's CDR3 is CASSLGEDTQYF. DNA for the CDR3: TGTGCCAGCAGTTTAGGAGAAGATACGCAGTATTTT.

The gene calls are TRBV14 and TRBJ1-5; D might be TRBD1 (5 bases). The V gene lost 4 bases and the J gene lost 6 bases, with 10 bases spanning the gap. The germline CDR1 and CDR2 sequences are SGHDN and FVKESK. The CDR3 length is 13 residues. CDR3 in amino acids: CASSLRGGQPQHF. CDR3 in DNA: TGTGCCAGCAGCCTTCGGGGGGGTCAGCCCCAGCATTTT.

V usage is TRBV7-9 and J usage is TRBJ2-1; 10 bases agree with TRBD2. The CDR3 spans 18 residues. In germline, CDR1 is SEHNR, CDR2 FQNEAQ (reference sequence). V shed 0 bases, J shed 0 bases, and the junction held 5 bases outside the gene matches. The DNA for the CDR3 is TGTGCCAGCAGCTTAGCTAGCGGGGGGTCATACTCCTACAATGAGCAGTTCTTC. It codes for CASSLASGGSYSYNEQFF.

V usage is TRBV5-1 and J usage is TRBJ2-7; maybe TRBD1 (6 bases). CDR1 SGHRS and CDR2 YFSETQ come from the germline V gene. Between the trimmed V and J ends, which lost 5 bases and 13 bases, there was a span of 19 bases. This CDR3 has 12 amino acids. The CDR3 loop is CASRPNTGSCYF. For the CDR3, the DNA is TGCGCCAGCAGACCCAATACAGGGTCCTGTTACTTC. The complete variable domain, with remaining parts taken from reference TRBV5-1 and TRBJ2-7, reads KAGVTQTPRYLIKTRGQQVTLSCSPISGHRSVSWYQQTPGQGLQFLFEYFSETQRNKGNFPGRFSGRQFSNSRSEMNVSTLELGDSALYLCASRPNTGSCYFGPGTRLTVT.

CDR3 in DNA: TGTGCCAGCTCAGGCTTGAACACTGAAGCTTTCTTT. Translating gives CASSGLNTEAFF. V is TRBV2 and J is TRBJ1-1; D gene unclear. Germline V CDR1 and CDR2: SNHLY, FYNNEI. Trimming cost V 8 bases and J 0 bases, with 7 bases left between them. The CDR3 sequence is 12 residues long.

CDR3 DNA sequence: TGTGCCAGCAGCTGGGGGACTATCGAGAGGTGGAACACTGAAGCTTTCTTT. This codes for CASSWGTIERWNTEAFF. This chain joins TRBV5-4 and TRBJ1-1, with D possibly TRBD1 on 5 matching bases. CDR1 is SGHNT and CDR2 is YYREEE in the germline V gene (reference sequence). This CDR3 has 17 residues. V was cut by 3 bases and J by 1 base, with 19 bases left in between. The variable domain in full, with the rest retrieved from reference TRBV5-4 and TRBJ1-1, is ETGVTQSPTHLIKTRGQQVTLRCSSQSGHNTVSWYQQALGQGPQFIFQYYREEENGRGNFPPRFSGLQFPNYSSELNVNALELDDSALYLCASSWGTIERWNTEAFFGQGTRLTVV.

The chain uses TRBV6-1 and TRBJ2-3, with TRBD2 matching 8 bases. V gave up 3 bases and J gave up 0 bases; unmatched junction bases: 17. The germline V gene encodes CDR1 MNHNS and CDR2 SASEGT. The CDR3 runs 20 residues. The CDR3 DNA follows: TGTGCCAGCAGTGATACGGGGGGGGGCCTAAGGTATTCTAGCACAGATACGCAGTATTTT. Its translation: CASSDTGGGLRYSSTDTQYF.

As regards this clone: It may be a read error: a sequence one base away is much more abundant. The rearrangement uses TRBV13 and TRBJ1-6; tentative D call: TRBD1 (6 bases). Looked up from germline, CDR1 is PRHDT and CDR2 is FYEKMQ (reference sequence). This CDR3 region has 17 residues. Written as DNA, the CDR3 is TGTGTCAGCAGCTTATCCCGGGACACGGATTATAATTCACCCCTCCACTTT. Residues: CVSSLSRDTDYNSPLHF.

In its sample, this clone was seen a few times. The chain has TRBV2 and TRBJ1-2; unclear D gene. The germline V gene encodes CDR1 SNHLY and CDR2 FYNNEI. The CDR3 is 15 amino acids. Trimming took off 1 base at V and 4 bases at J, with 13 bases between the two ends. CDR3 DNA: TGTGCCAGCAGTGAAGACCGGGGTCTCGTCTATGGCTACACCTTC. Translation: CASSEDRGLVYGYTF.

V and J are TRBV18 and TRBJ2-7; unclear D gene. Per germline, CDR1 KGHSH and CDR2 LQKENI. Trimming stripped 3 bases from V and 5 bases from J, with 5 bases between. The CDR3 sequence is 11 residues long. CDR3 amino acids: CASSPAHEQYF. The CDR3 bases are TGTGCCAGCTCACCGGCCCACGAGCAGTACTTC.

The chain links TRBV6-5 to TRBJ1-1, with D unclear. Germline V gene lookup returns CDR1 MNHEY and CDR2 SVGAGI. V was trimmed by 0 bases and J by 4 bases, leaving 12 bases between them. CDR3 length equals 15 residues. CDR3 sequence reads: CASSYSAGRGTEAFF. The CDR3 region has the DNA TGTGCCAGCAGTTACTCGGCAGGTCGTGGCACTGAAGCTTTCTTT.

The CDR3 DNA reads as TGTGCCAGTGGGATACAGGGGAACACCGGGGAGCTGTTTTTT. Translated, it gives CASGIQGNTGELFF. This sequence joins TRBV19 and TRBJ2-2; D is possibly TRBD1 (6 bases). Germline V gene sequence: CDR1 LNHDA, CDR2 SQIVND (reference sequence). The length of the CDR3 is 14 residues. The V end lost 8 bases, the J end lost 1 base, and 11 bases lay between the germline ends.

The genes are TRBV2 and TRBJ1-5; 9 bases line up with TRBD1. The V gene end was trimmed by 7 bases and the J gene end by 3 bases; junction bases not matched to a gene: 7. The germline gives CDR1 SNHLY, CDR2 FYNNEI. The CDR3 loop spans 15 amino acids. The CDR3 nucleotides are TGTGCCAGCATGAAAGACAGGGGGTTCAATCAGCCCCAGCATTTT. Encoded protein: CASMKDRGFNQPQHF.

V is TRBV7-2 and J is TRBJ2-3, with 7 bases fitting TRBD2. V was pared by 2 bases and J by 3 bases, with 5 bases of the junction left unmatched. The CDR3 is 15 amino acids. CDR1 is SGHTA and CDR2 is FQGNSA in the germline V gene. The CDR3 is CASSLQVGGTDTQYF. CDR3 sequence (DNA): TGTGCCAGCAGCTTACAGGTGGGGGGGACAGATACGCAGTATTTT.

The rearrangement joins TRBV9 to TRBJ1-4, with TRBD1 matching 10 bases. The CDR3 runs 14 residues. V shed 3 bases and J 7 bases; nucleotides not matched to a gene: 3. From germline, CDR1 is SGDLS and CDR2 YYNGEE. The CDR3 sequence is CASSAGTGAEKLFF. For the CDR3, the DNA is TGTGCCAGCAGCGCAGGGACAGGGGCTGAAAAACTGTTTTTT.

In DNA, the CDR3 is TGTGCCAGCAGCTTAGGGGGCTCCGCCGGGGAGCTGTTTTTT. Translating it yields CASSLGGSAGELFF. This chain links TRBV7-2 with TRBJ2-2; perhaps TRBD1 as D (5 bases). V was shortened by 1 base and J by 6 bases, with 9 bases between the two germline ends. The CDR3 is 14 amino acids. The germline V gene encodes CDR1 SGHTA and CDR2 FQGNSA.

This chain connects TRBV7-9 to TRBJ2-5; D is perhaps TRBD2 (5 bases). The CDR3 length is 17 residues. V gave up 1 base and J gave up 5 bases, with 20 bases separating them. Looked up from germline, CDR1 is SEHNR and CDR2 is FQNEAQ (reference sequence). CDR3 loop: CASSLVLGRTRRETQYF. The CDR3 DNA reads TGTGCCAGCAGCTTAGTGTTGGGTCGGACCCGGAGGGAGACCCAGTACTTC.

This chain's CDR3 is CASSSHWLGQGFNEQFF. CDR3 sequence (DNA): TGTGCCAGCAGCTCGCACTGGTTGGGACAGGGGTTCAATGAGCAGTTCTTC. The chain joins TRBV11-3 to TRBJ2-1, with 10 bases lining up with TRBD1. There are 17 residues in the CDR3. Looked up from germline, CDR1 is SGHNT and CDR2 is YENEEA. Losses at the gene ends were 4 bases for V and 6 bases for J; bases not matched to a gene: 12.

This clone was recorded only once. The chain employs TRBV18 and TRBJ2-7; D not resolved. This CDR3 is 15 amino acids long. Germline loops: CDR1 KGHSH, CDR2 LQKENI. The V gene lost 3 bases and the J gene lost 2 bases, with 14 bases spanning the gap. The CDR3 here is CASSPEQKKTYEQYF. DNA of the CDR3: TGTGCCAGCTCACCGGAACAGAAGAAAACCTACGAGCAGTACTTC.

V usage is TRBV13 and J usage is TRBJ2-3, with D possibly TRBD1 on 6 matching bases. The ends were cut back, 1 base at V and 7 bases at J, with 12 bases in the middle. Germline V gene sequence: CDR1 PRHDT, CDR2 FYEKMQ (reference sequence). The CDR3 is 14 amino acids. The CDR3 sequence is CASSLEGTKNTQYF. The DNA of the CDR3 is TGTGCCAGCAGCTTAGAGGGGACAAAGAATACGCAGTATTTT.

The J gene is TRBJ1-1, the V gene TRBV5-1; D ambiguous. The CDR3 covers 16 residues. V lost 0 bases, J lost 0 bases, and 12 bases lay in between. In germline, CDR1 is SGHRS, CDR2 YFSETQ. Written as DNA, the CDR3 is TGCGCCAGCAGCTTGGACAGCTACCGAGTGAACACTGAAGCTTTCTTT. Translating gives CASSLDSYRVNTEAFF.